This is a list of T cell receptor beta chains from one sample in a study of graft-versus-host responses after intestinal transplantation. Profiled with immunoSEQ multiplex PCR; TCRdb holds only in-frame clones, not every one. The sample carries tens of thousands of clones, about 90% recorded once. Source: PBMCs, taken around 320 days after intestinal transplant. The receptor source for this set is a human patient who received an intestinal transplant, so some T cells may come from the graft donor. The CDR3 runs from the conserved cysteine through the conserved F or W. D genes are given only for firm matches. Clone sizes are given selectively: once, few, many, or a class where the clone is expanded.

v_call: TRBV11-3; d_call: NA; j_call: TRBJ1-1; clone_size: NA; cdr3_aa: CASSSQQNTEAFF; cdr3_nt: TGTGCCAGCAGCTCACAGCAGAACACTGAAGCTTTCTTT
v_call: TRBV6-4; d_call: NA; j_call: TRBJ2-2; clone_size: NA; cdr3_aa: CASSEQWGGELFF; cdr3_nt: TGTGCCAGCAGTGAGCAGTGGGGCGGGGAGCTGTTTTTT
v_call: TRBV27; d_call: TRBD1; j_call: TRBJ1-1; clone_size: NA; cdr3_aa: CASSPRTGAMNTEAFF; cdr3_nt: TGTGCCAGCAGTCCGCGGACAGGGGCCATGAACACTGAAGCTTTCTTT
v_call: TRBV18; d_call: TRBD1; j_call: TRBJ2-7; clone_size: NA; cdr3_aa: CASLTGTGGTYEQYF; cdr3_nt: TGTGCCAGCCTCACCGGGACAGGGGGAACCTACGAGCAGTACTTC
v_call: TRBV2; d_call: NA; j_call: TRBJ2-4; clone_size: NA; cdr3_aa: CASLEGRAKNIQYF; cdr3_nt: TGTGCCAGCCTTGAGGGACGAGCCAAAAACATTCAGTACTTC
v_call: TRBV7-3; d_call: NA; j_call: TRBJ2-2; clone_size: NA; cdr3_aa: CASSLEGTGELFF; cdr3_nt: TGTGCCAGCAGCTTAGAGGGAACCGGGGAGCTGTTTTTT
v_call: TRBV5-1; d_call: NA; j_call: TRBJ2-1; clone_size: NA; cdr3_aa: CASSWGDEQFF; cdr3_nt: TGCGCCAGCAGCTGGGGTGATGAGCAGTTCTTC
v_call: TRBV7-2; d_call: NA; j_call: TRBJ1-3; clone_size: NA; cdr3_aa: CASSFFRDSRSRSGNTIYF; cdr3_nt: TGTGCCAGCAGTTTTTTCCGGGACTCCAGATCTCGCTCTGGAAACACCATATATTTT
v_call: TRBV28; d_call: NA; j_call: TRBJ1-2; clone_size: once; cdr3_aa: CASSTVRGGYGYTF; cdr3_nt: TGTGCCAGCAGTACCGTCAGGGGAGGCTATGGCTACACCTTC
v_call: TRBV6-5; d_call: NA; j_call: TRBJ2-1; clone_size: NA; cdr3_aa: CASSSPSDGYNEQFF; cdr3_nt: TGTGCCAGCAGTTCCCCATCCGACGGGTACAATGAGCAGTTCTTC
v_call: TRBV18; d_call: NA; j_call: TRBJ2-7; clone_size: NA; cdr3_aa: CASSPSTGRYEQYF; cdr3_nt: TGTGCCAGCTCACCATCGACAGGGAGGTACGAGCAGTACTTC
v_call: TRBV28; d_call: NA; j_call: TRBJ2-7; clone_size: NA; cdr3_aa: CASSPPGDSEQYF; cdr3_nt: TGTGCCAGCAGTCCCCCAGGAGATTCCGAGCAGTACTTC
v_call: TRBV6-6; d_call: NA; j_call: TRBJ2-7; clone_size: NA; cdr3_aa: CASSYTASASYEQYF; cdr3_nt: TGTGCCAGCAGTTACACGGCTAGCGCTTCCTACGAGCAGTACTTC
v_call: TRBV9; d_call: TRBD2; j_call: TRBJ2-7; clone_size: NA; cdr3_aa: CASSVEPGPSGVYEQYF; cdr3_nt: TGTGCCAGCAGCGTAGAGCCAGGCCCTAGCGGGGTGTACGAGCAGTACTTC
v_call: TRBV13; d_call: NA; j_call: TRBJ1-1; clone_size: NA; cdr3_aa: CASSLGRGTEAFF; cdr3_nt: TGTGCCAGCAGCTTAGGGAGGGGAACTGAAGCTTTCTTT
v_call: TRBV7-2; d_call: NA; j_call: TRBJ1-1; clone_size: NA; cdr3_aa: CASSLAGGPNTEAFF; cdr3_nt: TGTGCCAGCAGCTTAGCGGGGGGGCCGAACACTGAAGCTTTCTTT
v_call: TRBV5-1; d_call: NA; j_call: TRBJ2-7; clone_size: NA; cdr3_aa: CASSLGRGLYEQYF; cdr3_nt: TGCGCCAGCAGCTTGGGTAGGGGCCTCTACGAGCAGTACTTC
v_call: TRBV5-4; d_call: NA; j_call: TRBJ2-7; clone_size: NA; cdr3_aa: CASSSSWSSSYEQYF; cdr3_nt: TGTGCCAGCAGCTCCTCGTGGAGTAGCTCCTACGAGCAGTACTTC
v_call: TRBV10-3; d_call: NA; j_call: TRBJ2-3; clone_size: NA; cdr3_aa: CAINLDRRTDTQYF; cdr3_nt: TGTGCCATCAACTTGGACAGACGCACAGATACGCAGTATTTT
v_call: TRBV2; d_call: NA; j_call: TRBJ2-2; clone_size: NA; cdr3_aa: CASSEPPPVGWELFF; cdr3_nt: TGTGCCAGCAGTGAACCCCCCCCCGTGGGGTGGGAGCTGTTTTTT
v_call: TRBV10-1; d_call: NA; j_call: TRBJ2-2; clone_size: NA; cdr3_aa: CASSRLLRGPNNTGELFF; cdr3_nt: TGCGCCAGCAGTAGGTTGCTGCGGGGGCCGAATAACACCGGGGAGCTGTTTTTT
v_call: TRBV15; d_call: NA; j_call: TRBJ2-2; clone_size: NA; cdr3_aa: CATSIGNTGELFF; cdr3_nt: TGTGCCACCAGCATAGGGAACACCGGGGAGCTGTTTTTT
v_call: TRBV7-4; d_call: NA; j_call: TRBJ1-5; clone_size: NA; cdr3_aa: CASSLYRVWQPQHF; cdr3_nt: TGTGCCAGCAGCCTTTACAGGGTTTGGCAGCCCCAGCATTTT
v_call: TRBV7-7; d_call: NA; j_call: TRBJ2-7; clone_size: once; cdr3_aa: CASSLALGSSYEQYF; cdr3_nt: TGTGCCAGCAGCTTAGCGCTGGGCAGCTCCTACGAGCAGTACTTC
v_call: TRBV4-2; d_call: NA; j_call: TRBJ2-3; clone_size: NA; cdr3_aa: CASSQDEGRGAGDTQYF; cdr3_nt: TGTGCCAGCAGCCAAGATGAGGGGCGGGGCGCGGGAGATACGCAGTATTTT
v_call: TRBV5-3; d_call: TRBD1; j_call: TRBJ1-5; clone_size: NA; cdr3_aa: CARSLDRAHHQPQHF; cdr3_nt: TGTGCCAGAAGTCTGGACAGGGCCCATCATCAGCCCCAGCATTTT
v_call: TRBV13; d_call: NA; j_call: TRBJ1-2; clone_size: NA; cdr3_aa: CASSFRVASLYTF; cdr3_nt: TGTGCCAGCAGCTTCAGGGTAGCCTCCCTCTACACCTTC
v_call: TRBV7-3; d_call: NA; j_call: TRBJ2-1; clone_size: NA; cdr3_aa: CASSLTLVPADEQFF; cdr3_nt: TGTGCCAGCAGCTTAACCCTAGTACCGGCGGACGAGCAGTTCTTC
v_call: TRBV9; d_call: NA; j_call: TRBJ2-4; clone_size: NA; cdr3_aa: CASSAAGGRNIQYF; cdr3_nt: TGTGCCAGCAGCGCCGCGGGTGGGAGAAACATTCAGTACTTC
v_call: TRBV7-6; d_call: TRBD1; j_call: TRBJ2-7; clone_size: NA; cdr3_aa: CASSEGTVTYEQYF; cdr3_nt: TGTGCCAGCAGCGAGGGGACAGTTACCTACGAGCAGTACTTC
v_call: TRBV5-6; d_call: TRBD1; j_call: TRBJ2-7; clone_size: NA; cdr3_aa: CASRPTGSSYEQYF; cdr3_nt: TGTGCCAGCAGACCGACAGGGTCCTCCTACGAGCAGTACTTC
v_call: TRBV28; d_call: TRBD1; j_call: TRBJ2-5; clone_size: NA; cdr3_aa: CASSPGTVAQETQYF; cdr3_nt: TGTGCCAGCAGCCCCGGGACAGTTGCCCAAGAGACCCAGTACTTC
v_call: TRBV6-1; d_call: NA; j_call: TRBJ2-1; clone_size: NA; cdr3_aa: CASSEPNGKFF; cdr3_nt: TGTGCCAGCAGTGAACCGAATGGAAAGTTCTTC
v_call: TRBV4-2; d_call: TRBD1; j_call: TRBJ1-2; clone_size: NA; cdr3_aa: CASSQVAGQSYGYTF; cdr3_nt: TGTGCCAGCAGCCAAGTGGCGGGACAGTCCTATGGCTACACCTTC
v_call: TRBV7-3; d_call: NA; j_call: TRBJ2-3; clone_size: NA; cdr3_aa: CASSLGPRGTQYF; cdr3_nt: TGTGCCAGCAGCTTAGGGCCCCGGGGAACGCAGTATTTT
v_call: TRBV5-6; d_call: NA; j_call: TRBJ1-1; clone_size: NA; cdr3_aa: CASSLQGNTEAFF; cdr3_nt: TGTGCCAGCAGTTTACAGGGTAACACTGAAGCTTTCTTT
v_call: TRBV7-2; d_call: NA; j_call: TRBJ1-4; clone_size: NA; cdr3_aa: CASRGSNEKLFF; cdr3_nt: TGTGCCAGCAGAGGCAGTAATGAAAAACTGTTTTTT
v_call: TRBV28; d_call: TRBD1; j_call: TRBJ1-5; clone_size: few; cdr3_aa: CASRTGISNQPQHF; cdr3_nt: TGTGCCAGCAGGACAGGGATTAGCAATCAGCCCCAGCATTTT
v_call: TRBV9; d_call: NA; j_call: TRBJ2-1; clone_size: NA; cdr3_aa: CASSLVLGSEQFF; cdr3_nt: TGTGCCAGCAGTCTAGTTCTGGGGAGTGAGCAGTTCTTC
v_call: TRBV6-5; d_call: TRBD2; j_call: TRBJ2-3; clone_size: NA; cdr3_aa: CASSWTSGSTDTQYF; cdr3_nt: TGTGCCAGCAGTTGGACTAGCGGGAGCACAGATACGCAGTATTTT
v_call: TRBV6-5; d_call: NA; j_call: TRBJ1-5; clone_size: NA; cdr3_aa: CASTRDLNQPQHF; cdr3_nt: TGTGCCAGCACCAGGGACCTAAATCAGCCCCAGCATTTT
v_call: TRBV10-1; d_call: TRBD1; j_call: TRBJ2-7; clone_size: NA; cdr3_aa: CASSESRQGAYEQYF; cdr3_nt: TGCGCCAGCAGTGAGTCGAGACAGGGGGCCTACGAGCAGTACTTC
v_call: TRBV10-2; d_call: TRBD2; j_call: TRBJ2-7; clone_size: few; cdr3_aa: CASSEGEGYEQYF; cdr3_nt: TGCGCCAGCAGTGAGGGGGAGGGCTACGAGCAGTACTTC
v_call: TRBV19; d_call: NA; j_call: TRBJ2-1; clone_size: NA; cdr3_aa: CASSISSGPQFF; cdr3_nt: TGTGCCAGTAGTATATCCTCCGGGCCTCAGTTCTTC
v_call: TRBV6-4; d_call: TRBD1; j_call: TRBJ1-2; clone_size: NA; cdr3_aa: CAALLDRDYGYTF; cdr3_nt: TGTGCCGCCCTCCTGGACAGGGACTATGGCTACACCTTC
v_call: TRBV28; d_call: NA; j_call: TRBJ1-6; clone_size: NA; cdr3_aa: CASSGGWSSYNSPLHF; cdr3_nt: TGTGCCAGTTCGGGGGGGTGGAGCTCCTATAATTCACCCCTCCACTTT
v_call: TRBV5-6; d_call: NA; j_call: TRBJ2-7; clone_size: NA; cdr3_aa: CASSLIGVRREQYF; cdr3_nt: TGTGCCAGCAGCTTGATTGGGGTAAGGCGCGAGCAGTACTTC
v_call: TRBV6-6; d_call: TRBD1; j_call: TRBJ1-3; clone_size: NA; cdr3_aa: CASSPGTGGVTIYF; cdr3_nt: TGTGCCAGCAGTCCCGGGACAGGGGGCGTCACCATATATTTT
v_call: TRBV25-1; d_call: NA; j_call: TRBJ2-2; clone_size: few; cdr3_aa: CASRNPVSSAGELFF; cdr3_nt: TGTGCCAGCAGAAACCCCGTTTCTAGCGCCGGGGAGCTGTTTTTT
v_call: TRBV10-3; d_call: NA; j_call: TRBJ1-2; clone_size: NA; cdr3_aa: CAISGGRSDYGYTF; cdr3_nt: TGTGCCATCAGTGGCGGGAGATCGGACTATGGCTACACCTTC
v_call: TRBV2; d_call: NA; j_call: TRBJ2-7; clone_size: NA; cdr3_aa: CASSPLTSYEQYF; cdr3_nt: TGTGCCAGCTCCCCGTTGACTTCCTACGAGCAGTACTTC
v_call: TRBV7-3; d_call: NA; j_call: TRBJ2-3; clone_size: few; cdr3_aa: CASSSSPYTDTQYF; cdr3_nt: TGTGCCAGCAGCTCTAGCCCTTACACAGATACGCAGTATTTT
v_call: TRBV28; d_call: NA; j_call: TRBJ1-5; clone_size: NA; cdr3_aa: CASSPILAGGGQPQHF; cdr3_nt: TGTGCCAGCAGTCCGATACTTGCTGGGGGCGGGCAGCCCCAGCATTTT